The 16 T cell receptor beta chains in this list originate from one sample, sequenced in a study of blood T cell repertoires in COVID-19. Sequenced by immunoSEQ multiplex PCR; TCRdb stores in-frame clones only, minus some. This repertoire shows around 200,000 clones, around 88% found once; its top ten account for under 3%. The specimen was peripheral blood. The receptors derive from a man aged 45-65 years with active or convalescent COVID-19.

This clone occurred once. This chain links TRBV4-1 with TRBJ1-1, with D unresolved. The CDR3 length is 15 residues. Germline values: CDR1 MGHRA, CDR2 YSYEKL. Trimming cost V 0 bases and J 0 bases, with 8 bases left between them. The CDR3 DNA reads TGCGCCAGCAGCCAAGAGCCGGGGATGAACACTGAAGCTTTCTTT. Encoded protein: CASSQEPGMNTEAFF.

This clone was picked up a small number of times. The rearrangement uses TRBV5-1 and TRBJ2-3; D is unclear. The length of the CDR3 is 14 residues. V was pared by 4 bases and J by 2 bases, with 11 bases between. Germline V lookup: CDR1 SGHRS, CDR2 YFSETQ. The CDR3 coding sequence is TGCGCCAGCAGCCCCGCCGGGTTCACAGATACGCAGTATTTT. It translates to CASSPAGFTDTQYF.

The chain is built from TRBV21-1 and TRBJ2-1; the table's D call, TRBD2, has no DNA check behind it. TRBV21-1 is an annotated pseudogene. The CDR3 extends over 16 amino acids. CDR3 region: CASSKETSGPYNEQFF. The DNA for the CDR3 is TGTGCCAGCAGCAAAGAGACTAGCGGGCCTTACAATGAGCAGTTCTTC.

V usage is TRBV3-1 (or the pseudogene TRBV3-2) and J usage is TRBJ2-1, with TRBD2 identical over 8 bases. There are 14 residues in the CDR3. Trimming took 5 bases from V and 6 from J; bases not matched to a gene: 6. Germline CDR1 LGHDT, CDR2 YNNKEL (reference sequence). The CDR3 is CASSERGGRNEQFF. The CDR3, as DNA: TGTGCCAGCAGCGAACGGGGGGGCCGCAATGAGCAGTTCTTC.

J is TRBJ2-1 and V is TRBV3-1 (or the pseudogene TRBV3-2), with a weak D call TRBD1 (6 bases). CDR3 length: 17 amino acids. V lost 4 bases, J lost 3 bases, and 19 bases lay in between. Germline CDR1 and CDR2: LGHDT and YNNKEL (reference sequence). CDR3 sequence reads: CASSPRITGTRYNEQFF. CDR3 DNA: TGTGCCAGCAGCCCTCGAATCACCGGGACACGCTACAATGAGCAGTTCTTC.

The chain recombines TRBV27 with TRBJ2-1, with no clear D. Trimming removed 6 bases from V and 6 bases from J, with 15 bases in between. Germline V gene lookup returns CDR1 MNHEY and CDR2 SMNVEV (reference sequence). CDR3 length: 14 residues. CDR3 region: CASSQASWPNEQFF. CDR3 sequence (DNA): TGTGCCAGCAGCCAGGCCTCATGGCCCAATGAGCAGTTCTTC.

The chain uses TRBV7-2 and TRBJ1-2; D is uncertain. In germline, CDR1 is SGHTA, CDR2 FQGNSA. Between the trimmed V and J ends, which lost 5 bases and 8 bases, there was a span of 15 bases. CDR3 length: 13 amino acids. The CDR3 spells CASSDRGVGGYTF. The CDR3 DNA follows: TGTGCCAGCAGCGACCGGGGTGTTGGCGGCTACACCTTC.

The chain recombines TRBV28 with TRBJ2-7; 10 bases align to TRBD2. Germline assignment: CDR1 MDHEN and CDR2 SYDVKM. J was trimmed by 2 bases and V by 5 bases; bases with no gene match: 9. The CDR3 extends over 16 amino acids. CDR3 sequence reads: CASSPLSGRPTYEQYF. Written as DNA, the CDR3 is TGTGCCAGCAGTCCCCTTAGCGGGAGGCCGACCTACGAGCAGTACTTC.

In this sample, this clone turned up once. One end of the junction fails to match germline, which may point to a read error. The chain recombines TRBV7-6 with TRBJ2-1, with TRBD2 matching over 12 bases. The germline V gene encodes CDR1 SGHVS and CDR2 FNYEAQ. The CDR3 runs 11 residues. This CDR3 is CASSLGTSGIF. The CDR3 DNA reads as TGTGCCAGCAGCTTAGGGACTAGCGGGATCTTC.

The rearrangement links TRBV9 to TRBJ2-2; no reliable D call. The CDR3 consists of 15 residues. Germline V gives CDR1 SGDLS, CDR2 YYNGEE. V dropped 0 bases and J dropped 6 bases, with 12 bases sitting between them. The CDR3 protein is CASSVASSRSGELFF. The CDR3 bases are TGTGCCAGCAGCGTAGCTTCTAGTCGGTCCGGGGAGCTGTTTTTT.

The rearrangement joins TRBV7-2 to TRBJ2-2, with TRBD2 matching 8 bases. Germline V CDR1 and CDR2: SGHTA, FQGNSA. V was clipped by 1 base and J by 4 bases; unmatched bases: 8. The CDR3 has 17 amino acids. The CDR3 is CASSLGGGAGATGELFF. For the CDR3, the DNA is TGTGCCAGCAGCTTAGGGGGTGGAGCGGGGGCCACCGGGGAGCTGTTTTTT.

V gene TRBV7-2 combines with J gene TRBJ1-5; 10 nucleotides align to TRBD1. J lost 7 bases, V lost 3 bases, and 6 bases had no gene match. Germline assignment: CDR1 SGHTA and CDR2 FQGNSA. The length of the CDR3 is 15 residues. The CDR3 region is CASSLTGGAEQPQHF. The CDR3 DNA follows: TGTGCCAGCAGCTTGACAGGGGGCGCGGAGCAGCCCCAGCATTTT.

CDR3 sequence (DNA): TGTGCCAGCAGTAGCGGGAGGGCCACCGGGGAGCTGTTTTTT. Protein product: CASSSGRATGELFF. The chain carries TRBV6-2 or TRBV6-3 and TRBJ2-2; 10 bases are shared with TRBD2. This CDR3 contains 14 residues. The V and J ends lost 5 bases and 4 bases, in that order; junction bases with no gene match: 1. Germline CDR1 reads MNHEY; CDR2 reads SVGEGT.

This chain links TRBV14 with TRBJ2-7; weak D call: TRBD1 (6 bases). This CDR3 contains 16 residues. Trimming left V 2 bases short and J 3 bases short, with 17 bases between. Germline lookup yields CDR1 SGHDN and CDR2 FVKESK. The CDR3 is CASSQLGPGGGYEQYF. The CDR3 bases are TGTGCCAGCAGCCAACTTGGCCCTGGGGGCGGCTACGAGCAGTACTTC.

The genes are TRBV20-1 and TRBJ2-7, with TRBD2 as a possible D gene (8 bases). Germline CDR1 is DFQATT and CDR2 is SNEGSKA (reference sequence). The V and J ends lost 3 bases and 2 bases respectively, with 29 bases between them. There are 19 residues in the CDR3. CDR3 sequence reads: CSASSVGQPGTRWPYEQYF. DNA for the CDR3: TGCAGTGCTAGTAGCGTGGGACAGCCCGGGACTAGGTGGCCCTACGAGCAGTACTTC.

The chain uses TRBV7-9 and TRBJ2-5; D ambiguous. Germline values: CDR1 SEHNR, CDR2 FQNEAQ (reference sequence). The CDR3 runs 14 residues. With 1 base removed from V and 2 bases from J, the gap between germline ends came to 8 bases. CDR3 residues: CASSLGVSQETQYF. CDR3 bases: TGTGCCAGCAGCTTAGGTGTCAGTCAAGAGACCCAGTACTTC.